The 27 T cell receptor beta chains below come from one sample, sequenced in a study of OX40 agonist ivuxolimab in advanced cancers. Data came from immunoSEQ multiplex PCR; TCRdb stores just in-frame clones and leaves some out. This table holds under 50,000 clones, about 92% found once. The sample consisted of CD4+ or CD8+ T cells sorted from blood, taken in a trial of the OX40 agonist ivuxolimab. The source of these receptors is an adult with an advanced solid tumor such as melanoma, head and neck, liver or kidney cancer.

This chain joins TRBV5-1 and TRBJ2-1, with 9 bases fitting TRBD1. This CDR3 comprises 16 residues. The ends lost 0 bases at V and 3 bases at J; junction bases unmatched: 4. In germline, CDR1 is SGHRS, CDR2 YFSETQ. The CDR3 nucleotides read TGCGCCAGCAGCTTGGCCGGGACAGGGATCTACAATGAGCAGTTCTTC. This codes for CASSLAGTGIYNEQFF.

The chain links TRBV28 to TRBJ2-3, with 13 positions matching TRBD2. From germline, CDR1 is MDHEN and CDR2 SYDVKM. The trim removed 5 bases at V and 2 bases at J, leaving 13 bases unmatched. The CDR3 is 19 residues long. The CDR3 DNA reads as TGTGCCAGCAGTCCTCTTTTGACTAGCGGGAGGTTATCCACAGATACGCAGTATTTT. This translates into CASSPLLTSGRLSTDTQYF.

The chain recombines TRBV19 with TRBJ1-1; D is uncertain. This CDR3 has 15 residues. Germline V lookup: CDR1 LNHDA, CDR2 SQIVND (reference sequence). V was shortened by 3 bases and J by 1 base, with 12 bases between the two germline ends. CDR3 sequence: CASSMTGSRNTEAFF. The CDR3 nucleotides read TGTGCCAGTAGTATGACCGGCAGCCGGAACACTGAAGCTTTCTTT.

This clone occurred once. This chain uses TRBV9 with TRBJ1-6; no firm D call. The V end was cut by 0 bases, the J end by 5 bases, with 6 bases between. The CDR3 extends over 14 amino acids. Germline assignment: CDR1 SGDLS and CDR2 YYNGEE. In DNA form, the CDR3 reads TGTGCCAGCAGCGTAGGGCAAGATAATTCACCCCTCCACTTT. It codes for CASSVGQDNSPLHF.

The chain couples TRBV11-2 to TRBJ2-2, with 12 bases fitting TRBD2. V lost 5 bases to trimming and J lost 4 bases; unmatched junction nucleotides: 8. The length of the CDR3 is 17 residues. Germline V CDR1 and CDR2: SGHAT, FQNNGV. The CDR3 DNA is TGTGCCAGCAGCCGACTAGCGGGAGTTGGGGCCACCGGGGAGCTGTTTTTT. Residues: CASSRLAGVGATGELFF.

The chain carries TRBV27 and TRBJ1-1, with D maybe TRBD1 (5 bases). Looked up from germline, CDR1 is MNHEY and CDR2 is SMNVEV (reference sequence). The CDR3 loop spans 13 amino acids. Trimming took off 7 bases at V and 8 bases at J, with 17 bases between the two ends. The CDR3 sequence: CASTATGGAEAFF. The CDR3, as DNA: TGTGCCAGCACCGCAACGGGGGGAGCGGAAGCTTTCTTT.

This chain uses TRBV9 with TRBJ2-3, with D unresolved. Trimming removed 3 bases at V and 3 bases at J, with 14 bases between. CDR1 and CDR2 (germline): SGDLS, YYNGEE. This CDR3 is built from 15 residues. The CDR3: CASSDDFEFTDTQYF. The CDR3, as DNA: TGTGCCAGCAGCGACGACTTCGAGTTTACAGATACGCAGTATTTT.

V is TRBV1 and J is TRBJ1-4; TRBD1, the D gene given by the table, was not confirmed from the DNA. TRBV1 constitutes a pseudogene. The CDR3 totals 17 residues. CDR3 region: CTSSQGTGGSTNEKLFF. Written as DNA, the CDR3 is TGCACCAGCAGCCAAGGAACAGGGGGGAGCACTAATGAAAAACTGTTTTTT.

V and J are TRBV14 and TRBJ1-2; D perhaps matches TRBD1 (6 bases). This CDR3 region has 15 residues. Germline CDR1 is SGHDN and CDR2 is FVKESK. Trimming took off 2 bases at V and 6 bases at J, with 16 bases between the two ends. The CDR3 is CASSQSLTGFDGYTF. CDR3 DNA sequence: TGTGCCAGCAGCCAAAGCCTAACAGGGTTCGATGGCTACACCTTC.

This sequence joins TRBV12-5 and TRBJ1-1, with TRBD1 matching over 9 bases. The germline CDR1 and CDR2 sequences are LGHNT and FRNRAP. This CDR3 has 16 amino acids. The J segment lost 3 bases and the V segment lost 3 bases, leaving 8 bases of the junction unmatched. In nucleotides, the CDR3 is TGTGCTAGTGGTTTAGAGCTCCGACAGGGGGACACTGAAGCTTTCTTT. It yields the protein CASGLELRQGDTEAFF.

The CDR3 region has the DNA TGTGCCAGCAGCCAAGATGGGAGGGACGCTGAAGCTTTCTTT. This codes for CASSQDGRDAEAFF. The rearrangement uses TRBV4-2 and TRBJ1-1, with D maybe TRBD1 (5 bases). CDR1 is LGHNA, CDR2 YNFKEQ, per germline. V lost 0 bases and J 6 bases, leaving 11 bases between the germline ends. The CDR3 runs to 14 residues.

V is TRBV9 and J is TRBJ2-6; D is unresolved. V was shortened by 1 base and J by 4 bases, with 18 bases between the two germline ends. Germline V lookup: CDR1 SGDLS, CDR2 YYNGEE. The CDR3 extends over 18 amino acids. This CDR3 reads CASSVSRSLESGANVLTF. CDR3 nucleotide sequence: TGTGCCAGCAGCGTAAGCCGAAGTCTGGAGTCAGGGGCCAACGTCCTGACTTTC.

This clone was seen a single time. The CDR3 bases are TGTGCCACCCCTGAGCGGAGGCGGGGAGAGACCCAGTACTTC. It codes for CATPERRRGETQYF. This chain uses TRBV10-3 with TRBJ2-5, with D perhaps matching TRBD2 (6 bases). V lost 10 bases, J lost 4 bases, and 19 bases lay in between. Germline-derived CDR1 and CDR2 are ENHRY and SYGVKD. The CDR3 loop spans 14 amino acids.

The chain has TRBV9 and TRBJ1-1; 10 positions match TRBD1. Trimming took 0 bases from V and 3 from J; bases not matched to a gene: 8. CDR1 is SGDLS and CDR2 is YYNGEE in the germline V gene. There are 17 residues in the CDR3. CDR3 nucleotide sequence: TGTGCCAGCAGCGTAGGGGGGACAGGGGTAAAGGACACTGAAGCTTTCTTT. Translating gives CASSVGGTGVKDTEAFF. The whole variable domain, remainder taken from reference TRBV9 and TRBJ1-1, is DSGVTQTPKHLITATGQRVTLRCSPRSGDLSVYWYQQSLDQGLQFLIQYYNGEERAKGNILERFSAQQFPDLHSELNLSSLELGDSALYFCASSVGGTGVKDTEAFFGQGTRLTVV.

The CDR3 loop is CASSPRDSYSPLHF. The CDR3 DNA follows: TGTGCCAGTAGTCCCCGGGACAGTTATTCACCCCTCCACTTT. J is TRBJ1-6 and V is TRBV19; 7 bases fit TRBD1. Trimming removed 5 bases from V and 8 bases from J; junction bases left unmatched: 6. This CDR3 spans 14 amino acids. CDR1 and CDR2 from the germline V gene are LNHDA and SQIVND (reference sequence).

The gene calls are TRBV2 and TRBJ2-7; D possibly corresponds to TRBD2 (5 bases). This CDR3 comprises 12 residues. V lost 11 bases, J lost 0 bases, and 11 bases lay in between. The germline gives CDR1 SNHLY, CDR2 FYNNEI. CDR3 coding DNA: TGTGCCGCGAAAGGGAGCTCCTACGAGCAGTACGTC. Translation: CAAKGSSYEQYV.

The V and J genes are TRBV11-2 and TRBJ1-1, with D unresolved. V was shortened by 3 bases and J by 4 bases, with 15 bases between the two germline ends. The CDR3 is 15 amino acids. The germline V gene has CDR1 SGHAT and CDR2 FQNNGV. The CDR3 loop reads CASSFFGSVGTEAFF. CDR3 nucleotide sequence: TGTGCCAGCAGCTTCTTCGGATCCGTGGGCACTGAAGCTTTCTTT.

The chain joins TRBV6-5 to TRBJ1-1, with D perhaps TRBD1 (5 bases). The CDR3 runs 13 residues. CDR1 and CDR2 (germline): MNHEY, SVGAGI. Between the trimmed V and J ends, which lost 4 bases and 4 bases, there was a span of 10 bases. CDR3 nucleotides: TGTGCCAGCAGTTCCAGACAGCCCACTGAAGCTTTCTTT. Its protein is CASSSRQPTEAFF.

Comments on this clone: Other DNA sequences in this specimen translate into the identical CDR3. This chain uses TRBV27 with TRBJ2-2; TRBD2 matches at 8 bases. Germline V CDR1 and CDR2: MNHEY, SMNVEV (reference sequence). V was clipped by 3 bases and J by 4 bases; unmatched bases: 4. This CDR3 comprises 15 residues. The CDR3 sequence: CASSLAGGGTGELFF. The CDR3 nucleotides read TGTGCCAGCAGTTTGGCGGGGGGTGGCACCGGGGAGCTGTTTTTT.

The chain uses TRBV27 and TRBJ2-1, with TRBD1 matching over 7 bases. Germline-derived CDR1 and CDR2 are MNHEY and SMNVEV (reference sequence). The CDR3 loop spans 12 amino acids. V was clipped by 6 bases and J by 9 bases; unmatched bases: 5. The CDR3 nucleotides read TGTGCCAGCAGAACGACAGGGAGTGAGCAGTTCTTC. Amino acids: CASRTTGSEQFF.

The chain is built from TRBV7-9 and TRBJ2-1; D remains unclear. CDR3 size: 11 residues. Germline CDR1 and CDR2: SEHNR and FQNEAQ (reference sequence). The V gene lost 1 base and the J gene lost 8 bases, with 3 bases spanning the gap. CDR3 sequence: CASSLDHEQFF. In DNA, the CDR3 is TGTGCCAGCAGCTTAGACCATGAGCAGTTCTTC.

This clone was picked up one time. The V gene is TRBV9, the J gene TRBJ2-3; tentatively, D is TRBD1 (6 bases). The V gene's germline CDR1 is SGDLS and CDR2 YYNGEE. The V gene lost 3 bases and the J gene lost 2 bases, with 16 bases spanning the gap. CDR3 length: 16 residues. The CDR3 region has the DNA TGTGCCAGCAGCGGACTGACAGGTGGGGCCACAGATACGCAGTATTTT. Its translation: CASSGLTGGATDTQYF.

The chain has TRBV11-3 and TRBJ2-1; 9 positions match TRBD2. The J segment lost 8 bases and the V segment lost 1 base, leaving 6 bases of the junction unmatched. This CDR3 is built from 15 residues. Germline CDR1 and CDR2: SGHNT and YENEEA. CDR3 sequence (DNA): TGTGCCAGCAGCTTAGTTGGGCGGGAGGGCCATGAGCAGTTCTTC. It specifies CASSLVGREGHEQFF.

This CDR3 is CASSTTPTANTEAFF. CDR3 DNA: TGTGCCAGCAGTACCACCCCGACAGCGAACACTGAAGCTTTCTTT. The genes are TRBV28 and TRBJ1-1; perhaps TRBD1 as D (5 bases). The CDR3 loop spans 15 amino acids. The germline gives CDR1 MDHEN, CDR2 SYDVKM. V was shortened by 5 bases and J by 1 base, with 14 bases between the two germline ends.

CDR3 sequence (DNA): TGTGCCAGCAGCTTAGGGGCAGGGGCGAGCTACGTC. This translates into CASSLGAGASYV. The chain has TRBV11-2 and TRBJ2-7; perhaps TRBD1 as D (6 bases). Germline V lookup: CDR1 SGHAT, CDR2 FQNNGV. The CDR3 extends over 12 amino acids. Between the trimmed V and J ends, which lost 1 base and 13 bases, there was a span of 14 bases.

The chain couples TRBV7-2 to TRBJ1-3; perhaps TRBD1 as D (6 bases). CDR3 length: 17 residues. The V end lost 5 bases, the J end lost 3 bases, and 20 bases lay between the germline ends. Germline V gene data show CDR1 as SGHTA and CDR2 as FQGNSA. CDR3 coding DNA: TGTGCCAGCAGCACCCCACCCCCGGGGGCCCATGGAAACACCATATATTTT. Amino acid sequence: CASSTPPPGAHGNTIYF.

The sample holds one count of this clone. The chain employs TRBV9 and TRBJ1-2; possible D gene TRBD1, 5 bases. Germline CDR1 is SGDLS and CDR2 is YYNGEE. CDR3 length: 19 amino acids. The V and J ends lost 4 bases and 8 bases respectively, with 33 bases between them. CDR3 loop: CASSLDSRPAHGRVGGYTF. The CDR3 DNA sequence: TGTGCCAGCAGCTTAGACAGCCGACCTGCCCATGGAAGGGTAGGCGGCTACACCTTC.